A selection of T cell receptor beta chains follows, all from one sample in a study of metastatic and nonmetastatic thyroid tumors. TCRdb re-clonotyped the PCR reads via MiXCR. The sample includes tens of thousands of clones, roughly 13% of them seen just once. Sample: blood. Receptors were obtained from a female donor with papillary thyroid cancer or a benign thyroid nodule (not recorded which). Some clones in this sample may be carry-over from other donors' samples. The CDR3 runs from the conserved cysteine through the conserved F or W. The order of the fields is D gene, clone size, J gene, V gene, CDR3 protein, CDR3 DNA. A D gene is named only where the DNA matches it firmly. Expanded clones get a size class; other rows say once, few or many, or leave the size out.

>NA|many|TRBJ2-2|TRBV5-1
CASSLEALNTGELFF
TGCGCCAGCAGCTTGGAGGCCCTTAACACCGGGGAGCTGTTTTTT
>NA|NA|TRBJ1-1|TRBV12-3/TRBV12-4
CASSLGARGIQEAFF
TGTGCCAGCAGTTTAGGGGCCCGGGGCATTCAAGAAGCTTTCTTT
>TRBD1|many|TRBJ2-5|TRBV2
CASSDSRGRQETQYF
TGTGCCAGCAGTGACTCCAGGGGGCGCCAAGAGACCCAGTACTTC
>NA|NA|TRBJ1-5|TRBV1
CTSSQLGTGSGNQPQHF
TGCACCAGCAGCCAGCTTGGGACAGGCAGTGGCAATCAGCCCCAGCATTTT
>TRBD1|many|TRBJ1-1|TRBV19
CASIPDRGGTEAFF
TGTGCCAGTATCCCAGACAGGGGGGGCACTGAAGCTTTCTTT
>NA|few|TRBJ2-1|TRBV2
CASNFTWENEQFF
TGTGCCAGCAATTTCACCTGGGAAAATGAGCAGTTCTTC
>NA|few|TRBJ1-2|TRBV28
CASDDCLNYGYTF
TGTGCCAGTGATGACTGTTTGAACTATGGCTACACCTTC
>NA|many|TRBJ2-7|TRBV12-3/TRBV12-4
CASSYFVRRNRSYEQYF
TGTGCCAGCAGTTATTTTGTTAGGAGGAACCGCTCCTACGAGCAGTACTTC
>TRBD1|medium-sized|TRBJ2-3|TRBV5-1
CASTSGQGTDTQYF
TGCGCCAGCACATCGGGACAGGGAACAGATACGCAGTATTTT
>NA|many|TRBJ2-2|TRBV7-3
CASSYGTPGTGELFF
TGTGCCAGCAGCTACGGGACCCCTGGAACCGGAGAGCTGTTTTTT
>TRBD2|medium-sized|TRBJ2-7|TRBV2
CASRGTSGSYEQYF
TGTGCCAGCAGGGGGACTAGCGGGAGCTACGAGCAGTACTTC
>NA|many|TRBJ2-3|TRBV9
CASSVEGWTDTQYF
TGTGCCAGCAGCGTAGAAGGATGGACAGATACGCAGTATTTT
>NA|many|TRBJ1-1|TRBV6-2/TRBV6-3
CASSYGGRGRGASF
TGTGCCAGCAGTTACGGGGGTCGGGGGAGGGGAGCTTCCTTT
>NA|NA|TRBJ2-2|TRBV6-1
CASEDQRNTGELFF
TGTGCCAGCGAGGACCAGCGGAACACCGGGGAGCTGTTTTTT
>NA|many|TRBJ1-2|TRBV7-2
CASSRGRQAHYGYTF
TGTGCCAGCAGCAGAGGGAGACAGGCGCACTATGGCTACACCTTC
>TRBD2|many|TRBJ2-1|TRBV15
CATRSGRGSYNEQFF
TGTGCCACGCGTAGCGGGAGGGGATCCTACAATGAGCAGTTCTTC
>TRBD1|NA|TRBJ2-2|TRBV20-1
CSARDRVVGELFF
TGCAGTGCTAGGGACAGGGTGGTCGGGGAGCTGTTTTTT
>NA|many|TRBJ2-7|TRBV4-1
CASSQDKALGGEQYF
TGCGCCAGCAGCCAAGACAAGGCCTTGGGAGGCGAGCAGTACTTC
>TRBD1|NA|TRBJ1-6|TRBV5-1
CASRRDSQNSPLHF
TGCGCCAGCAGACGGGACAGCCAAAATTCACCCCTCCACTTT
>TRBD2|few|TRBJ2-7|TRBV6-1
CASSEGSGRGSYEQYF
TGTGCCAGCAGTGAAGGGAGCGGGAGAGGCTCCTACGAGCAGTACTTC
>TRBD1|many|TRBJ1-1|TRBV10-3
CAISVGPTGNLNTEAFF
TGTGCCATCAGTGTAGGCCCGACAGGGAATCTGAACACTGAAGCTTTCTTT
>NA|many|TRBJ2-4|TRBV2
CASTPRTGKNIQYF
TGTGCCAGCACTCCTCGGACTGGCAAAAACATTCAGTACTTC
>NA|many|TRBJ1-3|TRBV7-6
CASSLGTVSGNTIYF
TGTGCCAGCAGCTTAGGGACGGTCTCTGGAAACACCATATATTTT
>NA|many|TRBJ1-5|TRBV5-5
CASSLVGFNQPQHF
TGTGCCAGCAGCTTAGTAGGTTTCAATCAGCCCCAGCATTTT
>NA|medium-sized|TRBJ1-2|TRBV28
CASSLGRASYGYTF
TGTGCCAGCAGTTTAGGCAGGGCTAGCTATGGCTACACCTTC
>NA|many|TRBJ1-6|TRBV28
CASSLSRTLHF
TGTGCCAGCAGTCTATCTAGGACCCTCCACTTT
>NA|medium-sized|TRBJ2-7|TRBV28
CASSQGGYEQYF
TGTGCCAGCAGTCAGGGAGGCTACGAGCAGTACTTC
>NA|many|TRBJ1-3|TRBV3-1
CASSHLSGRADTIYF
TGTGCCAGCAGCCATTTATCAGGGAGAGCAGACACCATATATTTT
>NA|medium-sized|TRBJ2-2|TRBV6-2/TRBV6-3
CASSYTVGELFF
TGTGCCAGCAGTTATACCGTCGGGGAGCTGTTTTTT
>NA|many|TRBJ1-5|TRBV12-3/TRBV12-4
CASSTGTPNQPQHF
TGTGCCAGCAGTACCGGGACACCCAATCAGCCCCAGCATTTT
>NA|many|TRBJ2-5|TRBV2
CASSEPGHGETQYF
TGTGCCAGCAGTGAACCGGGACACGGAGAGACCCAGTACTTC